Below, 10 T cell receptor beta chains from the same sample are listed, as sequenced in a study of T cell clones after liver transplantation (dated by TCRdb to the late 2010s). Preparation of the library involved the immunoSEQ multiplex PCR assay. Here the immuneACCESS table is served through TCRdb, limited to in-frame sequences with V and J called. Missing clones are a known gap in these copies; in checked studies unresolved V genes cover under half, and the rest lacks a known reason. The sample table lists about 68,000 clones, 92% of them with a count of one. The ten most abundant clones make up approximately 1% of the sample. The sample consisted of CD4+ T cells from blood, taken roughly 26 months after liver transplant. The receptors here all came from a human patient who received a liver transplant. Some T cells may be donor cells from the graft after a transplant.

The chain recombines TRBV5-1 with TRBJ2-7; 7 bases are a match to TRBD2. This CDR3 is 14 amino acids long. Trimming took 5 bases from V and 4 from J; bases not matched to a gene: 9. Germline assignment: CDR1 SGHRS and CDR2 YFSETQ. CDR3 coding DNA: TGCGCCAGCAGACAAGGACTAGAAAATTACGAGCAGTACTTC. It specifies CASRQGLENYEQYF.

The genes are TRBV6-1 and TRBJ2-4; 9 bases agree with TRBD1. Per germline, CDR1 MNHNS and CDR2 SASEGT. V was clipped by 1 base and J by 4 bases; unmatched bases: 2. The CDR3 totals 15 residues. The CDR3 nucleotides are TGTGCCAGCAGTGAAGGGGACAGGGCAAAAAACATTCAGTACTTC. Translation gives CASSEGDRAKNIQYF.

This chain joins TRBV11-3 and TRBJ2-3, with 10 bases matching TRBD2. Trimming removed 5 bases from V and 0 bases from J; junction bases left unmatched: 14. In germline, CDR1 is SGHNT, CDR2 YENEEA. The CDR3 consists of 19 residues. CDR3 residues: CASSHPPAGLAYSTDTQYF. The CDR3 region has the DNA TGTGCCAGCAGCCACCCCCCGGCGGGACTAGCGTATAGCACAGATACGCAGTATTTT.

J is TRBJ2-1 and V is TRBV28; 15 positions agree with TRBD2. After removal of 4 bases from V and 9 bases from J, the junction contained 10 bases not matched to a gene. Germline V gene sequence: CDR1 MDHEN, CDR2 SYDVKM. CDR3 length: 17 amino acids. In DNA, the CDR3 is TGTGCCAGCAGTTATCCCCCGGGACTAGCGGGGGGAACTGAGCAGTTCTTC. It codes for CASSYPPGLAGGTEQFF. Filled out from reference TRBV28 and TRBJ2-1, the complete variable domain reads DVKVTQSSRYLVKRTGEKVFLECVQDMDHENMFWYRQDPGLGLRLIYFSYDVKMKEKGDIPEGYSVSREKKERFSLILESASTNQTSMYLCASSYPPGLAGGTEQFFGPGTRLTVL.

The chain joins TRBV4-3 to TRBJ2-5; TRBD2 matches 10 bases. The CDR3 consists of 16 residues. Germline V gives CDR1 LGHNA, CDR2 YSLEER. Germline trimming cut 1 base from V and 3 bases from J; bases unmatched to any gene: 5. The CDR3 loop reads CASSQGASGRKETQYF. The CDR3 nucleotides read TGCGCCAGCAGCCAAGGGGCTAGCGGGAGAAAAGAGACCCAGTACTTC.

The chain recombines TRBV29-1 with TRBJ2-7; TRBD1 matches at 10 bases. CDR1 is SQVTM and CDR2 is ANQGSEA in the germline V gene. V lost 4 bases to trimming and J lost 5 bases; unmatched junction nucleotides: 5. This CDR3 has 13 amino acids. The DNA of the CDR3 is TGCAGCGTTGGGGGACAGGGGAGGAACGAGCAGTACTTC. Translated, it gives CSVGGQGRNEQYF.

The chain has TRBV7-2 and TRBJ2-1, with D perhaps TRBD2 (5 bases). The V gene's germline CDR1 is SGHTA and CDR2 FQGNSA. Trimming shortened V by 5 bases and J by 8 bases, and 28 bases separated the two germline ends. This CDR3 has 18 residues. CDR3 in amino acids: CASSGIPTLAYRSDEQFF. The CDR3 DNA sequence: TGTGCCAGCAGCGGTATCCCCACCCTAGCTTATAGGAGCGATGAGCAGTTCTTC.

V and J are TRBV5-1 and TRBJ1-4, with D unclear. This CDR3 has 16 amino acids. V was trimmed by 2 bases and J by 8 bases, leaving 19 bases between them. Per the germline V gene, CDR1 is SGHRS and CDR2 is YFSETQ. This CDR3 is CASSFQGLRMGEKLFF. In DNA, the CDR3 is TGCGCCAGCAGCTTCCAAGGATTACGAATGGGGGAAAAACTGTTTTTT.

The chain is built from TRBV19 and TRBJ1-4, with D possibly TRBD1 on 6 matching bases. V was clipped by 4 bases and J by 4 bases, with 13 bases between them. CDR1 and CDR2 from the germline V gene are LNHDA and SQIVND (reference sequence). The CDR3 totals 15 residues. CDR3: CASSRAGAGNEKLFF. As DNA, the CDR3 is TGTGCCAGTAGTAGGGCGGGGGCAGGTAATGAAAAACTGTTTTTT.

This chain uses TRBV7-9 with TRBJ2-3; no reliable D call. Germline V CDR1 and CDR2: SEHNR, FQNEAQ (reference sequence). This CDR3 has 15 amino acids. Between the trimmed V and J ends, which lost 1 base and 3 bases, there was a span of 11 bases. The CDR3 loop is CASSLGAPRTDTQYF. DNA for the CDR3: TGTGCCAGCAGCTTAGGGGCCCCCAGGACAGATACGCAGTATTTT.